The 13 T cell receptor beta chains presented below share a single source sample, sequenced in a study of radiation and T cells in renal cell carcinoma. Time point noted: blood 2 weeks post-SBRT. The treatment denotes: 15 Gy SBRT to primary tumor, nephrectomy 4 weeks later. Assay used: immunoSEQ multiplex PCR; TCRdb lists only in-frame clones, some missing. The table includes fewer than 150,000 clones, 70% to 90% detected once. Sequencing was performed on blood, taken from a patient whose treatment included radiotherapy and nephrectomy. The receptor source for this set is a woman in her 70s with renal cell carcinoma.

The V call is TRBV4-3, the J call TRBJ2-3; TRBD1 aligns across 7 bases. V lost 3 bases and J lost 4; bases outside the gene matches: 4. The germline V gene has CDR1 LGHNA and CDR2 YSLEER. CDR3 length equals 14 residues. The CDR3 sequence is CASSQETGPDTQYF. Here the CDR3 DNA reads TGCGCCAGCAGCCAGGAGACAGGGCCAGATACGCAGTATTTT.

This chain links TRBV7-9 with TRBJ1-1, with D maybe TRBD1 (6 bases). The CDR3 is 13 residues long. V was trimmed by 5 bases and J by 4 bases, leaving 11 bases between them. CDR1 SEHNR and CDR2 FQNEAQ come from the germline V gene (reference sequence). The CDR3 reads CASSRGDITEAFF. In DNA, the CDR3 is TGTGCCAGCAGCCGCGGGGACATCACTGAAGCTTTCTTT.

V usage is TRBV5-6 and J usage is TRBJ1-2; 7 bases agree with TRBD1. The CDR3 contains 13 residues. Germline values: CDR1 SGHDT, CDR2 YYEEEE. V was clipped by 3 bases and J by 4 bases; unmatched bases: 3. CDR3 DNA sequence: TGTGCCAGCAGCTCCGGGACAGCCTATGGCTACACCTTC. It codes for CASSSGTAYGYTF.

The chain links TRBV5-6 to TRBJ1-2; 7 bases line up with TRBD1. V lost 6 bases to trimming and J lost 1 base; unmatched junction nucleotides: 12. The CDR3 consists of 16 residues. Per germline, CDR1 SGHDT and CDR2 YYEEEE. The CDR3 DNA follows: TGTGCCAGCACCACCGGGGACAGTCGGAGTAACTATGGCTACACCTTC. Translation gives CASTTGDSRSNYGYTF.

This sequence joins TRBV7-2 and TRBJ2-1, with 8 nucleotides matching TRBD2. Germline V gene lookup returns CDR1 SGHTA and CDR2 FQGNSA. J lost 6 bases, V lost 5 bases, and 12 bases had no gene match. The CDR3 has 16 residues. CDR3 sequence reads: CASSQEGTRVANEQFF. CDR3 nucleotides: TGTGCCAGCAGCCAAGAAGGGACTAGGGTCGCCAATGAGCAGTTCTTC.

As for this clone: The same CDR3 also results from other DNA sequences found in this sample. CDR3 nucleotide sequence: TGTGCCAGCAGCTTAGGAGCCTACGAGCAGTACTTC. This sequence encodes CASSLGAYEQYF. The chain recombines TRBV7-2 with TRBJ2-7; D is uncertain. The V end lost 1 base, the J end lost 2 bases, and 3 bases lay between the germline ends. Germline V gene sequence: CDR1 SGHTA, CDR2 FQGNSA. The CDR3 has 12 residues.

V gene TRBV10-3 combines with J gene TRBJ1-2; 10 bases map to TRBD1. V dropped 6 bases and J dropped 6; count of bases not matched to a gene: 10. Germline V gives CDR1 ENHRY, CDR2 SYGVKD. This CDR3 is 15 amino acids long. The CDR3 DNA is TGTGCCATCAGGATGGGATGGGACAGGGGTAATGGCTACACCTTC. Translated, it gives CAIRMGWDRGNGYTF.

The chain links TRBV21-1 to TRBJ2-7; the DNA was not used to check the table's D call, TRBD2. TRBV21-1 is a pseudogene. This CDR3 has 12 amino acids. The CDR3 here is CASSKASYEQYF. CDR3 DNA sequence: TGTGCCAGCAGCAAAGCTTCTTACGAGCAGTACTTC.

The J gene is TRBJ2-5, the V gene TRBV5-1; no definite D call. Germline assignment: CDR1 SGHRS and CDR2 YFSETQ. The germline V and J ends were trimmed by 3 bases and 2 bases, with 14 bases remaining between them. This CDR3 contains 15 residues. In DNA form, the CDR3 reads TGCGCCAGCAGCTCACTCTCGACATCACAAGAGACCCAGTACTTC. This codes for CASSSLSTSQETQYF.

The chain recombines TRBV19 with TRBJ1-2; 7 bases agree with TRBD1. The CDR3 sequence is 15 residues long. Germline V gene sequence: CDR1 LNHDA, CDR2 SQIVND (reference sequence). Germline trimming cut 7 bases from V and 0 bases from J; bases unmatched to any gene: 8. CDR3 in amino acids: CASISMDRPNYGYTF. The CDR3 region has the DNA TGTGCCAGTATCAGTATGGACAGGCCTAACTATGGCTACACCTTC.

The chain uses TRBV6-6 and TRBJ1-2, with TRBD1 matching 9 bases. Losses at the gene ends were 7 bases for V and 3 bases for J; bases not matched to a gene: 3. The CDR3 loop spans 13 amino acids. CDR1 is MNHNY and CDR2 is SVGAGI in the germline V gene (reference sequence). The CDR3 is CASNRQGDYGYTF. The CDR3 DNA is TGTGCCAGCAACCGACAGGGGGACTATGGCTACACCTTC.

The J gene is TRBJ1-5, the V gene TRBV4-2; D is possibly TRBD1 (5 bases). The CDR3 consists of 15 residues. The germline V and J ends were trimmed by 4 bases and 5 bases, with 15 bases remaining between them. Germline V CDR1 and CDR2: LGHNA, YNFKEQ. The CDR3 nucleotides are TGTGCCAGCAGCCCGACAGCGTCGACCGATCAGCCCCAGCATTTT. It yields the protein CASSPTASTDQPQHF.

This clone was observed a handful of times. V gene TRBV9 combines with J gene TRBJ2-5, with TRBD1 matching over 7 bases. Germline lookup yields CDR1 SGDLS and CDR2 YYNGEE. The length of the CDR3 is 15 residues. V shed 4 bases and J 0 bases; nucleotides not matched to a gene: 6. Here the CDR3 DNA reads TGTGCCAGCAGCTCTACAGGGGTTCACCAAGAGACCCAGTACTTC. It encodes CASSSTGVHQETQYF.